The TCR beta chain under discussion was sequenced for a study of T cells after yellow fever vaccination. TCRdb used MiXCR to reprocess the 5' RACE reads, holding one entry per CDR3 protein. The sample has 170,000 or so distinct CDR3 sequences, over 7% seen once. Germline assignment: CDR1 MGHRA and CDR2 YSYEKL. The CDR3 extends over 13 amino acids. The germline V and J ends were trimmed by 5 bases and 3 bases, with 10 bases remaining between them. The chain recombines TRBV4-1 with TRBJ1-2, with D unresolved. The clonotype comes from a man younger than 35 who received the YFV17D yellow fever vaccine. Sequencing was performed on CD8+ T cells sorted from PBMCs, taken 45 days after the yellow fever booster vaccination. CDR3 nucleotide sequence: TGCGCCAGCAGCACCCAGGACGACTATGGCTACACCTTC. Protein: CASSTQDDYGYTF.